One sample yielded the 24 T cell receptor beta chains listed below, sequenced in a study of T cells in Graves' hyperthyroidism and ophthalmopathy. Authors of the study amplified TCR beta CDR3 regions from RNA transcripts. Initially, a first-round RT-PCR of the TCR CDR3 employed the HTBI primer set. TCRdb reprocessed the multiplex PCR reads with MiXCR, giving one entry per CDR3 protein. The sample includes around 340,000 distinct CDR3 sequences, about a sixth seen only once; the top ten take about a third. The sequencing sample was made of blood. Every receptor here comes from a woman aged 30 to 39 with Graves' hyperthyroidism that later progressed to Graves' ophthalmopathy.

Many counts were recorded for this clonotype. The chain joins TRBV12-3 or TRBV12-4 to TRBJ2-5; 9 bases are shared with TRBD1. V was clipped by 7 bases and J by 4 bases; unmatched bases: 13. CDR3 length: 16 amino acids. As DNA, the CDR3 is TGTGCCAGCAATGCTTACGTACAGGGGGCCGCAGAGACCCAGTACTTC. Translating it yields CASNAYVQGAAETQYF.

This clonotype appeared once. The V gene is TRBV2, the J gene TRBJ1-5, with 10 bases fitting TRBD1. This CDR3 is built from 15 residues. Germline CDR1 SNHLY, CDR2 FYNNEI. V lost 6 bases, J lost 1 base, and 3 bases stayed unmatched. The CDR3 coding sequence is TGTGCCAGCAGGCGGACAGGGGGGAGCAATCAGCCCCAGCATTTT. Protein sequence: CASRRTGGSNQPQHF.

This chain joins TRBV28 and TRBJ1-1; no reliable D call. Per germline, CDR1 MDHEN and CDR2 SYDVKM. The CDR3 is 13 residues long. The V and J ends lost 5 bases and 3 bases respectively, with 10 bases between them. This chain's CDR3 is CASSAFVDTEAFF. The CDR3 coding sequence is TGTGCCAGCAGTGCTTTTGTAGACACTGAAGCTTTCTTT.

The chain is built from TRBV12-3 or TRBV12-4 and TRBJ2-5; 9 nucleotides match TRBD1. CDR3 length: 15 residues. Trimming cost V 6 bases and J 2 bases; bases outside gene matches: 7. The CDR3 here is CASSPADRGQETQYF. The CDR3 DNA follows: TGTGCCAGCAGCCCCGCGGACAGGGGTCAAGAGACCCAGTACTTC.

CDR3 sequence (DNA): TGTGCCAGTAGCCAAGGACCCAAGGGGACGCCTAATCAGCCCCAGCATTTT. Its protein is CASSQGPKGTPNQPQHF. This chain links TRBV19 with TRBJ1-5; D is possibly TRBD1 (5 bases). Germline V gene sequence: CDR1 LNHDA, CDR2 SQIVND (reference sequence). CDR3 size: 17 residues. The germline V and J ends were trimmed by 6 bases and 4 bases, with 22 bases remaining between them. The whole variable domain, remainder taken from reference TRBV19 and TRBJ1-5, is DGGITQSPKYLFRKEGQNVTLSCEQNLNHDAMYWYRQDPGQGLRLIYYSQIVNDFQKGDIAEGYSVSREKKESFPLTVTSAQKNPTAFYLCASSQGPKGTPNQPQHFGDGTRLSIL.

In this sample, this clonotype turned up many times. This sequence joins TRBV2 and TRBJ2-5, with 8 bases fitting TRBD2. Per germline, CDR1 SNHLY and CDR2 FYNNEI. The V segment lost 2 bases and the J segment 1 base; nucleotides outside the gene matches: 15. CDR3 size: 19 residues. CDR3 sequence: CASSEWGIGTSGRQETQYF. In DNA form, the CDR3 reads TGTGCCAGCAGTGAATGGGGGATCGGTACTAGCGGACGCCAAGAGACCCAGTACTTC.

This clonotype was recorded at least ten times. The V gene is TRBV5-1, the J gene TRBJ2-5; TRBD1 is a possible D gene (5 bases). V was pared by 3 bases and J by 11 bases, with 14 bases between. CDR3 size: 12 residues. CDR1 and CDR2 (germline): SGHRS, YFSETQ. The CDR3 DNA is TGCGCCAGCAGCTCCCGGACAATTCAACAGTACTTC. Residues: CASSSRTIQQYF.

Ten or more counts support this clonotype. CDR3 bases: TGTGCCAGCAGTCTGGCGCGGCGAGAGACCCAGTACTTC. Amino acid sequence: CASSLARRETQYF. The chain uses TRBV6-2 or TRBV6-3 and TRBJ2-5; no reliable D call. Germline CDR1 and CDR2: MNHEY and SVGEGT. The CDR3 sequence is 13 residues long. The ends were cut back, 5 bases at V and 4 bases at J, with 11 bases in the middle.

This clonotype was counted between two and nine times. This rearrangement joins TRBV28 to TRBJ2-1, with TRBD2 matching 7 bases. The CDR3 length is 15 residues. Germline V gene lookup returns CDR1 MDHEN and CDR2 SYDVKM. J lost 2 bases, V lost 9 bases, and 10 bases had no gene match. CDR3 sequence: CASYRSGIPYNEQFF. For the CDR3, the DNA is TGTGCCAGTTATCGGAGCGGGATCCCCTACAATGAGCAGTTCTTC.

The chain employs TRBV25-1 and TRBJ2-7; 9 positions match TRBD2. Trimming at V came to 4 bases and at J to 2 bases, leaving 6 bases not matched to a gene. Germline CDR1 MGHDK, CDR2 SYGVNS. The CDR3 contains 15 residues. The CDR3 protein is CASSGVGGRAYEQYF. CDR3 DNA sequence: TGTGCCAGCAGTGGAGTGGGCGGGAGGGCCTACGAGCAGTACTTC.

The V call is TRBV6-1, the J call TRBJ2-7; 11 bases are a match to TRBD2. From germline, CDR1 is MNHNS and CDR2 SASEGT. This CDR3 has 14 amino acids. Germline trimming cut 7 bases from V and 5 bases from J; bases unmatched to any gene: 7. As DNA, the CDR3 is TGTGCCAGCACATCACTAGCGGGAGCGGACGAGCAGTACTTC. Encoded protein: CASTSLAGADEQYF.

V and J are TRBV20-1 and TRBJ2-2; TRBD1 or TRBD2 may be the D gene (7 bases each). Deletions cut 3 bases from V and 0 bases from J, with 11 bases between. This CDR3 contains 15 residues. In germline, CDR1 is DFQATT, CDR2 SNEGSKA (reference sequence). As DNA, the CDR3 is TGCAGTGCTAGGGGAGGGACAGCGAACACCGGGGAGCTGTTTTTT. Its protein is CSARGGTANTGELFF.

V is TRBV6-1 and J is TRBJ2-2; 7 nucleotides line up with TRBD1. Trimming cost V 7 bases and J 0 bases; bases outside gene matches: 11. Germline V gene lookup returns CDR1 MNHNS and CDR2 SASEGT. The CDR3 has 17 amino acids. The CDR3 loop reads CASTPRAGTANTGELFF. Written as DNA, the CDR3 is TGTGCCAGCACACCAAGGGCCGGGACAGCGAACACCGGGGAGCTGTTTTTT.

This clonotype was observed many times. The V call is TRBV7-9, the J call TRBJ2-1; the D is unclear. There are 9 residues in the CDR3. Trimming cost V 5 bases and J 15 bases, with 8 bases left between them. Germline V gene data show CDR1 as SEHNR and CDR2 as FQNEAQ (reference sequence). The DNA for the CDR3 is TGTGCCAGCAGCGCGTCTCCGTTCTTC. Protein sequence: CASSASPFF.

This clonotype was seen ten or more times. The J gene is TRBJ1-1, the V gene TRBV12-5; tentative D call: TRBD1 (6 bases). Germline V CDR1 and CDR2: LGHNT, FRNRAP. CDR3 length equals 14 residues. Deletions cut 1 base from V and 1 base from J, with 7 bases between. The CDR3 protein is CASGLGDTNTEAFF. The CDR3, as DNA: TGTGCTAGTGGTTTGGGGGACACGAACACTGAAGCTTTCTTT. The entire variable domain, with the rest obtained from reference TRBV12-5 and TRBJ1-1, is as follows: DARVTQTPRHKVTEMGQEVTMRCQPILGHNTVFWYRQTMMQGLELLAYFRNRAPLDDSGMPKDRFSAEMPDATLATLKIQPSEPRDSAVYFCASGLGDTNTEAFFGQGTRLTVV.

The chain joins TRBV2 to TRBJ2-2; tentative D call: TRBD2 (6 bases). This CDR3 comprises 14 residues. The germline CDR1 and CDR2 sequences are SNHLY and FYNNEI. Trimming took off 7 bases at V and 0 bases at J, with 9 bases between the two ends. The CDR3 reads CASKEGTNTGELFF. In DNA form, the CDR3 reads TGTGCCAGCAAGGAGGGGACGAACACCGGGGAGCTGTTTTTT. The full variable domain, in which reference TRBV2 and TRBJ2-2 provide the parts outside the CDR3, is EPEVTQTPSHQVTQMGQEVILRCVPISNHLYFYWYRQILGQKVEFLVSFYNNEISEKSEIFDDQFSVERPDGSNFTLKIRSTKLEDSAMYFCASKEGTNTGELFFGEGSRLTVL.

On this clonotype: Just one base apart from a much larger clone, this may be a read error. The V and J genes are TRBV12-3 or TRBV12-4 and TRBJ2-7, with TRBD1 as a possible D gene (5 bases). V lost 2 bases to trimming and J lost 7 bases, with 15 bases between them. This CDR3 comprises 14 residues. The CDR3 region is CASSLTGTSLEQYF. In nucleotides, the CDR3 is TGTGCCAGCAGTTTAACAGGTACCAGCCTGGAGCAGTACTTC.

This clonotype occurred many times. The chain couples TRBV28 to TRBJ2-2; D unclear. The CDR3 is made up of 14 amino acids. Germline values: CDR1 MDHEN, CDR2 SYDVKM. V was clipped by 5 bases and J by 5 bases, with 12 bases between them. In nucleotides, the CDR3 is TGTGCCAGCAGTCCCCGGACCCGAACCGGGGAGCTGTTTTTT. This encodes CASSPRTRTGELFF.

This chain joins TRBV4-2 and TRBJ1-5; D gene uncertain. This CDR3 has 17 amino acids. The germline gives CDR1 LGHNA, CDR2 YNFKEQ. V lost 1 base and J lost 0, with 13 bases in between. The CDR3 sequence: CASSQATRGNSNQPQHF. As DNA, the CDR3 is TGTGCCAGCAGCCAAGCGACCCGGGGTAATAGCAATCAGCCCCAGCATTTT.

The CDR3 reads CASSDKGSDTQYF. For the CDR3, the DNA is TGCGCCAGCAGTGATAAGGGCTCAGATACGCAGTATTTT. The chain employs TRBV10-1 and TRBJ2-3; the D is unclear. CDR1 and CDR2 (germline): WNHNN, SYGVQD (reference sequence). The CDR3 totals 13 residues. V was shortened by 3 bases and J by 4 bases, with 8 bases between the two germline ends.

This rearrangement joins TRBV9 to TRBJ1-2; no clear D gene. V shed 0 bases and J shed 1 base, with 13 bases lying between them. Germline V CDR1 and CDR2: SGDLS, YYNGEE. This CDR3 contains 16 residues. CDR3 in amino acids: CASSVEPQGSNYGYTF. The CDR3, as DNA: TGTGCCAGCAGCGTAGAACCGCAAGGAAGTAACTATGGCTACACCTTC.

This clonotype has a count of ten or more. The J gene is TRBJ2-3, the V gene TRBV2; TRBD2 agrees at 7 bases. This CDR3 has 13 residues. Germline lookup yields CDR1 SNHLY and CDR2 FYNNEI. J gave up 1 base and V 8 bases, and 3 bases lay outside the gene matches. This CDR3 is CASGGVGTDTQYF. CDR3 sequence (DNA): TGTGCCAGCGGGGGGGTAGGCACAGATACGCAGTATTTT.

In its sample, this clonotype was seen many times. A junction boundary mismatches the germline segment, possibly from a read error. The chain joins TRBV2 to TRBJ1-2, with D possibly TRBD1 on 5 matching bases. Germline V CDR1 and CDR2: SNHLY, FYNNEI. This CDR3 region has 15 residues. The CDR3 bases are TGTGCCAGCAATGAAACCATGGACACATACTATGGCTACACCTTC. Translation: CASNETMDTYYGYTF. Full variable domain (remainder filled in from reference TRBV2 and TRBJ1-2): EPEVTQTPSHQVTQMGQEVILRCVPISNHLYFYWYRQILGQKVEFLVSFYNNEISEKSEIFDDQFSVERPDGSNFTLKIRSTKLEDSAMYFCASNETMDTYYGYTFGSGTRLTVV.

The chain couples TRBV19 to TRBJ2-5; 8 bases are a match to TRBD1. The CDR3 is made up of 14 amino acids. V dropped 6 bases and J dropped 5; count of bases not matched to a gene: 8. CDR1 LNHDA and CDR2 SQIVND come from the germline V gene (reference sequence). For the CDR3, the DNA is TGTGCCAGTAGGGACAGGGAATTCATTGAGACCCAGTACTTC. Encoded protein: CASRDREFIETQYF.